The rows below give T cell receptor beta chains drawn from one sample of a study of CD8 T cells in ankylosing spondylitis. TCRdb re-analysed the 5' RACE reads in MiXCR, keeping a single row per CDR3 protein. Of about 330,000 distinct CDR3 sequences in the sample, 6.5% to 10% were seen once. Sequenced sample: blood, either unsorted or a sorted T cell fraction (not recorded which). The source is a male donor with ankylosing spondylitis. The CDR3 runs from the conserved cysteine through the conserved F or W. D genes are given only for firm matches. Not every row has a clone size; where given, it reads once, few, many or a size class.

D,J,size,V,length,CDR3,DNA
NA,TRBJ2-1,many,TRBV20-1,15,CSAEGVAGDRNEQFF,TGCAGTGCGGAGGGGGTGGCGGGAGATCGGAATGAGCAGTTCTTC
TRBD1,TRBJ2-7,few,TRBV5-1,15,CASSLVDRDTYEQYF,TGCGCCAGCAGCTTGGTTGACAGGGACACCTACGAGCAGTACTTC
TRBD1,TRBJ1-2,few,TRBV5-1,15,CASSATGTVFYGYTF,TGCGCCAGCAGCGCTACCGGGACAGTCTTTTATGGCTACACCTTC
NA,TRBJ1-5,many,TRBV20-1,15,CSARDWQTLNQPQHF,TGCAGTGCTAGAGATTGGCAGACCCTAAATCAGCCCCAGCATTTT
TRBD1,TRBJ2-1,few,TRBV6-2/TRBV6-3,15,CASSSRDRGYNEQFF,TGTGCCAGCAGTTCCCGGGACAGGGGCTACAATGAGCAGTTCTTC
NA,TRBJ1-1,NA,TRBV4-2,14,CASSHEGHFPEAFF,TGTGCCAGCAGCCATGAAGGGCACTTCCCTGAAGCTTTCTTT
TRBD1,TRBJ2-7,many,TRBV20-1,15,CSAIPAQGDVYEQYF,TGCAGTGCTATCCCCGCACAGGGGGACGTCTACGAGCAGTACTTC
NA,TRBJ2-1,NA,TRBV29-1,15,CSVQLTVGSYNEQFF,TGCAGCGTGCAACTTACCGTCGGCTCCTACAATGAGCAGTTCTTC
NA,TRBJ2-2,many,TRBV12-3/TRBV12-4,14,CASGGSANTGELFF,TGTGCCAGCGGTGGGTCCGCGAACACCGGGGAGCTGTTTTTT
NA,TRBJ2-2,NA,TRBV7-9,14,CASSLLGTHGELFF,TGTGCCAGCAGCTTATTGGGAACTCACGGGGAGCTGTTTTTT
NA,TRBJ2-2,NA,TRBV4-1,15,CASSQEASLPGELFF,TGCGCCAGCAGCCAAGAGGCTAGCCTACCCGGGGAGCTGTTTTTT
NA,TRBJ2-1,NA,TRBV24-1,12,CATTQGNNEQFF,TGTGCCACCACACAGGGAAACAATGAGCAGTTCTTC
NA,TRBJ2-1,NA,TRBV12-3/TRBV12-4,14,CASSFRDGHNEQFF,TGTGCCAGCAGTTTCAGGGACGGACACAATGAGCAGTTCTTC
NA,TRBJ2-7,NA,TRBV3-1,14,CASSQNQGLYEQYF,TGTGCCAGCAGCCAAAACCAGGGTCTCTACGAGCAGTACTTC
NA,TRBJ2-2,many,TRBV5-1,14,CASRNSGNTGELFF,TGCGCCAGCAGGAATAGCGGAAACACCGGGGAGCTGTTTTTT
NA,TRBJ1-1,NA,TRBV9,13,CASSGSGDTEAFF,TGTGCCAGCAGCGGGAGCGGTGACACTGAAGCTTTCTTT
TRBD2,TRBJ2-1,few,TRBV7-8,14,CASSYSGTKAEQFF,TGTGCCAGCAGCTACTCCGGGACTAAAGCGGAGCAGTTCTTC
TRBD1,TRBJ2-4,few,TRBV12-3/TRBV12-4,15,CASSLRPPQGDLGDF,TGTGCCAGCAGTTTAAGGCCCCCTCAGGGGGATCTCGGGGACTTC
NA,TRBJ2-5,few,TRBV27,11,CASKFLETQYF,TGTGCCAGCAAGTTTTTAGAGACCCAGTACTTC
NA,TRBJ1-2,few,TRBV6-5,14,CASSYQRANYGYTF,TGTGCCAGCAGTTACCAGAGAGCTAACTATGGCTACACCTTC
NA,TRBJ2-7,few,TRBV9,15,CASSVGSGPAYEQYF,TGTGCCAGCAGCGTAGGGAGCGGGCCCGCCTACGAGCAGTACTTC
TRBD2,TRBJ2-7,few,TRBV9,15,CASSLGLAGSHEQYF,TGTGCCAGCAGCTTGGGACTAGCGGGATCCCACGAGCAGTACTTC
NA,TRBJ1-1,few,TRBV5-1,15,CASSRVESGASEAFF,TGCGCCAGCAGTAGGGTGGAATCAGGTGCAAGTGAAGCTTTCTTT
TRBD1,TRBJ2-3,NA,TRBV7-3,19,CASSLTPVDGQGRTDTQYF,TGTGCCAGCAGCTTAACGCCCGTTGATGGACAGGGCCGCACAGATACGCAGTATTTT
TRBD1,TRBJ2-7,few,TRBV7-6,16,CASSPPRTGGSYEQYF,TGTGCCAGCAGCCCCCCTAGGACAGGGGGTTCCTACGAGCAGTACTTC
NA,TRBJ2-7,NA,TRBV29-1,12,CSVSDQTYEQYF,TGCAGCGTTTCGGACCAGACCTACGAGCAGTACTTC
TRBD2,TRBJ2-2,few,TRBV6-2/TRBV6-3,20,CASSYRAGLAGGKNTGELFF,TGTGCCAGCAGTTATCGAGCGGGACTAGCGGGAGGGAAGAACACCGGGGAGCTGTTTTTT
NA,TRBJ2-3,NA,TRBV5-1,14,CASSFSGRRDTQYF,TGCGCCAGCAGCTTTTCGGGGAGAAGAGATACGCAGTATTTT
TRBD2,TRBJ2-5,many,TRBV7-9,14,CASSSGLAARGVDF,TGTGCCAGCAGCTCGGGACTAGCGGCGCGAGGGGTGGACTTC
NA,TRBJ2-3,NA,TRBV4-1,15,CASSQVQAAGDTQYF,TGCGCCAGCAGCCAAGTACAGGCCGCGGGAGATACGCAGTATTTT
TRBD2,TRBJ2-7,many,TRBV12-3/TRBV12-4,15,CASSRLAGGAYEQYF,TGTGCCAGCAGCCGACTAGCGGGAGGGGCCTACGAGCAGTACTTC
TRBD2,TRBJ2-7,few,TRBV20-1,15,CSARSLAGVVHEQYF,TGCAGTGCTAGATCACTAGCGGGAGTTGTCCACGAGCAGTACTTC
NA,TRBJ2-2,few,TRBV2,16,CASKKLRDGNTGELFF,TGTGCCAGCAAAAAGCTCCGGGACGGCAACACCGGGGAGCTGTTTTTT
NA,TRBJ2-1,many,TRBV18,14,CASSPTGTYNEQFF,TGTGCCAGCTCACCAACCGGAACCTACAATGAGCAGTTCTTC
NA,TRBJ1-5,few,TRBV6-1,17,CASSESWFRGFNQPQHF,TGTGCCAGCAGCGAAAGCTGGTTTAGAGGGTTCAATCAGCCCCAGCATTTT
TRBD1,TRBJ2-7,many,TRBV6-2/TRBV6-3,15,CASMPGQGAKWEQYF,TGTGCCAGCATGCCCGGACAGGGGGCGAAGTGGGAGCAGTACTTC
NA,TRBJ2-6,few,TRBV5-1,18,CASSLWLRISSGANVLTF,TGCGCCAGCAGCTTGTGGTTACGGATAAGCTCTGGGGCCAACGTCCTGACTTTC
NA,TRBJ2-7,few,TRBV12-3/TRBV12-4,12,CASSFTGYEQYF,TGTGCCAGCAGTTTCACGGGGTACGAGCAGTACTTC
NA,TRBJ1-1,few,TRBV3-1,13,CASRGLGNTEAFF,TGTGCCAGCAGGGGACTCGGGAACACTGAAGCTTTCTTT
NA,TRBJ1-3,NA,TRBV6-5,14,CASSYSLSGNTIYF,TGTGCCAGCAGTTACTCGTTGAGTGGAAACACCATATATTTT
NA,TRBJ1-4,NA,TRBV28,15,CASLRGGRGNEKLFF,TGTGCCAGCTTACGGGGGGGCAGGGGTAATGAAAAACTGTTTTTT
TRBD1,TRBJ1-2,many,TRBV29-1,12,CSVSGTVYGYTF,TGCAGCGTTTCCGGGACAGTTTATGGCTACACCTTC
NA,TRBJ2-1,few,TRBV3-1,15,CASSQGFSSLYEQFF,TGTGCCAGCAGCCAAGGGTTCTCGTCTCTATATGAGCAGTTCTTC
NA,TRBJ1-2,many,TRBV28,15,CASSRDRWRPYGYTF,TGTGCCAGCAGCAGAGACAGGTGGAGACCCTATGGCTACACCTTC
TRBD2,TRBJ2-1,NA,TRBV7-9,17,CASSSPRASGRTNEQFF,TGTGCCAGCAGCTCCCCCAGGGCTAGCGGGAGGACCAATGAGCAGTTCTTC
NA,TRBJ1-1,NA,TRBV29-1,13,CSVENGGGTEAFF,TGCAGCGTTGAAAACGGCGGGGGCACTGAAGCTTTCTTT
NA,TRBJ2-3,few,TRBV7-2,13,CASSLVAADTQYF,TGTGCCAGCAGCTTAGTTGCGGCAGATACGCAGTATTTT
TRBD1,TRBJ2-7,few,TRBV6-2/TRBV6-3,14,CASSHVDRAYEQYF,TGTGCCAGCAGCCACGTCGACAGGGCCTACGAGCAGTACTTC
NA,TRBJ2-7,NA,TRBV7-6,14,CVSSLALENGEQYF,TGTGTCAGCAGCTTAGCACTAGAGAATGGGGAGCAGTACTTC
TRBD2,TRBJ2-1,many,TRBV5-1,16,CASSFWTSGSNNEQFF,TGCGCCAGCAGCTTCTGGACTAGCGGGAGCAACAATGAGCAGTTCTTC
TRBD2,TRBJ2-7,NA,TRBV7-9,15,CASSPSLAASYEQYF,TGTGCCAGCAGCCCATCACTAGCGGCCTCCTACGAGCAGTACTTC